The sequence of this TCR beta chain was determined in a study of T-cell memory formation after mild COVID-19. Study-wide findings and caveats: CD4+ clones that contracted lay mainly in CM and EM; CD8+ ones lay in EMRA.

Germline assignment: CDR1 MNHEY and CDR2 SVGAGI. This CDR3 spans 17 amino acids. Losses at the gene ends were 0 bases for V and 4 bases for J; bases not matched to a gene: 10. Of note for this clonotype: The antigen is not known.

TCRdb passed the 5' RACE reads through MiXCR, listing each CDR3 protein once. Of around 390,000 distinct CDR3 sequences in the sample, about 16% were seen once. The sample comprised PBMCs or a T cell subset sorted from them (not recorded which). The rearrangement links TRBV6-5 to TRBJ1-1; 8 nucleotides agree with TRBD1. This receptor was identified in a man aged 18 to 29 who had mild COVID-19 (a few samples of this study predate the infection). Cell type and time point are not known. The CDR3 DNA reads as TGTGCCAGCAGTTACTCGGGGGCAGGGGGCGGTAGCACTGAAGCTTTCTTT. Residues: CASSYSGAGGGSTEAFF.